The 11 T cell receptor beta chains below all came from one sample that was sequenced in a study of PD-1 blockade in classical Hodgkin lymphoma. The time point is: cycle 4 day 1 (C4D1), after six to seven weeks of nivolumab. Every patient relapsed after autologous stem cell transplantation, and brentuximab vedotin exposure varied. Sequenced by immunoSEQ multiplex PCR; TCRdb stores in-frame clones only, minus some. Of 80,000 to 95,000 clones listed, 83% are singletons. Sequencing was performed on peripheral blood mononuclear cells (PBMCs), taken before the fourth cycle of nivolumab. The receptors originated from a human donor with classical Hodgkin lymphoma.

CDR3 DNA sequence: TGTGCCAGCAGCCAAGGGGGAGTTTGGACCGGGGAGCTGTTTTTT. Its protein is CASSQGGVWTGELFF. The chain couples TRBV4-2 to TRBJ2-2; maybe TRBD2 (5 bases). The CDR3 totals 15 residues. V shed 1 base and J shed 5 bases, with 11 bases lying between them. Germline loops: CDR1 LGHNA, CDR2 YNFKEQ.

This clone has a single count. V and J are TRBV27 and TRBJ2-1; 7 positions agree with TRBD2. The CDR3 runs 11 residues. Germline loops: CDR1 MNHEY, CDR2 SMNVEV (reference sequence). V lost 7 bases to trimming and J lost 14 bases; unmatched junction nucleotides: 8. The CDR3 sequence: CASTLGGREFF. DNA of the CDR3: TGTGCCAGCACCCTGGGTGGGAGGGAGTTCTTC.

This rearrangement joins TRBV19 to TRBJ2-7, with D tentatively TRBD2 (5 bases). The V gene lost 2 bases and the J gene lost 5 bases, with 13 bases spanning the gap. The CDR3 loop spans 14 amino acids. Germline V gene data show CDR1 as LNHDA and CDR2 as SQIVND (reference sequence). The CDR3 region has the DNA TGTGCCAGTAGTATATACGGACCCGGGGACGAGCAGTACTTC. This translates into CASSIYGPGDEQYF. The full variable domain, in which reference TRBV19 and TRBJ2-7 provide the parts outside the CDR3, is DGGITQSPKYLFRKEGQNVTLSCEQNLNHDAMYWYRQDPGQGLRLIYYSQIVNDFQKGDIAEGYSVSREKKESFPLTVTSAQKNPTAFYLCASSIYGPGDEQYFGPGTRLTVT.

The chain is built from TRBV5-5 and TRBJ2-5; 11 bases fit TRBD2. The CDR3 is made up of 19 amino acids. Germline CDR1 is SGHKS and CDR2 is YYEKEE (reference sequence). Germline trimming cut 4 bases from V and 5 bases from J; bases unmatched to any gene: 19. CDR3 nucleotides: TGTGCCAGCAGCCGTCATTCAACTAGCGGGAGTACGAGCTGGGAGACCCAGTACTTC. The encoded protein is CASSRHSTSGSTSWETQYF.

The chain carries TRBV28 and TRBJ1-5; no clear D gene. V was shortened by 2 bases and J by 5 bases, with 4 bases between the two germline ends. This CDR3 comprises 12 residues. Per germline, CDR1 MDHEN and CDR2 SYDVKM. CDR3: CASSLIDQPQHF. The CDR3 DNA reads as TGTGCCAGCAGTTTAATCGATCAGCCCCAGCATTTT.

The rearrangement joins TRBV30 to TRBJ2-2; 10 bases match TRBD2. Germline CDR1 reads GTSNPN; CDR2 reads SVGIG (reference sequence). The CDR3 consists of 13 residues. V lost 8 bases, J lost 9 bases, and 9 bases stayed unmatched. In DNA, the CDR3 is TGTGCCCCTCGAGCGGGAGGGCCCCGGGAGCTGTTTTTT. This sequence encodes CAPRAGGPRELFF.

The chain joins TRBV6-1 to TRBJ1-2; D not resolved. Germline CDR1 reads MNHNS; CDR2 reads SASEGT. This CDR3 comprises 13 residues. V lost 4 bases and J 2 bases, leaving 8 bases between the germline ends. The CDR3 coding sequence is TGTGCCAGCAGTGTGGGCACAAACTATGGCTACACCTTC. As protein: CASSVGTNYGYTF.

This clone was counted only a few times. The chain employs TRBV18 and TRBJ2-7; 7 bases line up with TRBD1. From germline, CDR1 is KGHSH and CDR2 LQKENI. The CDR3 length is 14 residues. Germline trimming cut 2 bases from V and 6 bases from J; bases unmatched to any gene: 7. This CDR3 is CASSPSTGNGEQYF. The CDR3 DNA follows: TGTGCCAGCTCACCATCGACAGGGAATGGCGAGCAGTACTTC.

J is TRBJ2-7 and V is TRBV10-2; TRBD1 aligns across 9 bases. V dropped 4 bases and J dropped 6; count of bases not matched to a gene: 7. The CDR3 consists of 14 residues. Germline assignment: CDR1 WSHSY and CDR2 SAAADI. CDR3 amino acids: CASSGGTGRAEQYF. CDR3 nucleotides: TGCGCCAGCAGTGGGGGGACAGGGCGGGCCGAGCAGTACTTC.

This clone was counted many times. The J gene is TRBJ2-7, the V gene TRBV28; D remains ambiguous. Per the germline V gene, CDR1 is MDHEN and CDR2 is SYDVKM. The CDR3 has 14 residues. V shed 7 bases and J shed 0 bases, with 13 bases lying between them. CDR3 region: CASTRSGVSYEQYF. CDR3 nucleotides: TGTGCCAGCACGAGATCTGGAGTCTCCTACGAGCAGTACTTC. Complete variable domain (other parts from reference TRBV28 and TRBJ2-7): DVKVTQSSRYLVKRTGEKVFLECVQDMDHENMFWYRQDPGLGLRLIYFSYDVKMKEKGDIPEGYSVSREKKERFSLILESASTNQTSMYLCASTRSGVSYEQYFGPGTRLTVT.

The V call is TRBV18, the J call TRBJ2-3; 10 positions match TRBD2. The CDR3 length is 16 residues. Germline CDR1 and CDR2: KGHSH and LQKENI. V shed 2 bases, J shed 2 bases, and the junction held 4 bases outside the gene matches. CDR3 protein: CASSPSSGRVTDTQYF. CDR3 in DNA: TGTGCCAGCTCACCATCAAGCGGGAGGGTCACAGATACGCAGTATTTT.